Listed below are T cell receptor beta chains from one sample, sequenced in a study of response to subunit inactivated influenza vaccine. From the RT-PCR reads, TCRdb called clonotypes with MiXCR, one entry per CDR3 protein. The sample consists of about 700,000 distinct CDR3 sequences, approximately 15% of them appearing once. The sequenced sample was PBMCs from blood, obtained roughly 15 days before vaccination. These receptor sequences come from a man in his forties or fifties who received an inactivated influenza vaccine. Both conserved end residues are part of each CDR3. Each record gives: J gene, V gene, CDR3 length, D gene, clone size, CDR3 protein, CDR3 DNA. A D gene is named only where the DNA matches it firmly. Where a row states a size, it is once, few, many or the class of an expanded clone; other rows omit it.

>TRBJ2-1|TRBV28|16|TRBD2|few
CASRIAGTSPYNEQFF
TGTGCCAGCAGGATCGCCGGGACTAGCCCCTACAATGAGCAGTTCTTC
>TRBJ2-7|TRBV3-1|15|NA|NA
CASSQGPGGSYEQYF
TGTGCCAGCAGCCAAGGTCCAGGGGGGAGCTACGAGCAGTACTTC
>TRBJ1-4|TRBV20-1|13|NA|few
CSAFPGQSEKLFF
TGCAGTGCCTTTCCCGGACAGAGTGAAAAACTGTTTTTT
>TRBJ2-5|TRBV4-2|16|NA|NA
CASSQDERRGWETQYF
TGTGCCAGCAGCCAAGATGAGCGAAGGGGCTGGGAGACCCAGTACTTC
>TRBJ1-1|TRBV5-1|16|TRBD1|once
CASAEQGAELNTEAFF
TGCGCCAGCGCTGAACAGGGGGCTGAGTTGAACACTGAAGCTTTCTTT
>TRBJ2-4|TRBV5-1|15|NA|few
CASSLGGTAQNIQYF
TGCGCCAGCAGCTTGGGCGGGACAGCCCAAAACATTCAGTACTTC
>TRBJ2-1|TRBV5-1|15|TRBD1|many
CASSLGGQGTNEQFF
TGCGCCAGCAGCTTGGGAGGACAGGGGACCAATGAGCAGTTCTTC
>TRBJ2-1|TRBV9|16|TRBD2|few
CASSEQGLAVYNEQFF
TGTGCCAGCAGCGAACAGGGACTAGCAGTTTACAATGAGCAGTTCTTC
>TRBJ2-7|TRBV29-1|13|NA|few
CSVGFSFEREQYF
TGCAGCGTTGGCTTCTCCTTTGAACGCGAGCAGTACTTC
>TRBJ2-2|TRBV5-1|14|TRBD1|NA
CASSFDRVPGELFF
TGCGCCAGCAGCTTTGACAGGGTACCCGGGGAGCTGTTTTTT
>TRBJ1-3|TRBV4-2|16|TRBD1|few
CASSQVETGQGNTIYF
TGTGCCAGCAGCCAAGTGGAGACAGGGCAGGGAAACACCATATATTTT
>TRBJ2-7|TRBV15|14|NA|NA
CATSRGTTDYEQYF
TGTGCCACCAGCAGAGGGACGACAGACTACGAGCAGTACTTC
>TRBJ2-2|TRBV14|16|TRBD2|few
CASSPYSGLNTGELFF
TGTGCCAGCAGCCCTTATAGCGGGCTCAACACCGGGGAGCTGTTTTTT
>TRBJ2-7|TRBV27|14|TRBD1|few
CASSGVGTGERQYF
TGTGCCAGCAGTGGAGTAGGGACAGGGGAACGGCAGTACTTC
>TRBJ2-5|TRBV6-2/TRBV6-3|12|NA|many
CASSPVDETQYF
TGTGCCAGCAGCCCCGTGGACGAGACCCAGTACTTC
>TRBJ1-1|TRBV4-1|15|NA|many
CASSQEVGLNTEAFF
TGCGCCAGCAGCCAAGAAGTAGGTCTGAACACTGAAGCTTTCTTT
>TRBJ1-2|TRBV6-2/TRBV6-3|16|TRBD1|few
CASSLLRTGGDYGYTF
TGTGCCAGCAGCTTGCTCCGGACAGGGGGGGACTATGGCTACACCTTC
>TRBJ2-7|TRBV20-1|18|NA|few
CSARDQVASGPGSYEQYF
TGCAGTGCTAGAGATCAGGTAGCGTCTGGTCCTGGCTCCTACGAGCAGTACTTC
>TRBJ2-1|TRBV4-2|16|TRBD2|NA
CASSQDHEGGRDEQFF
TGTGCCAGCAGCCAAGATCACGAGGGAGGGCGGGATGAGCAGTTCTTC
>TRBJ2-3|TRBV9|15|NA|few
CASSVGAGNQDTQYF
TGTGCCAGCAGCGTAGGGGCGGGGAACCAAGATACGCAGTATTTT
>TRBJ1-4|TRBV6-5|14|NA|many
CASSYSTTEGKLFF
TGTGCCAGCAGTTACTCGACCACTGAAGGAAAACTGTTTTTT
>TRBJ2-2|TRBV7-9|14|NA|few
CASSPDTYTGELFF
TGTGCCAGCAGCCCCGACACATACACCGGGGAGCTGTTTTTT
>TRBJ2-7|TRBV3-1|17|NA|few
CASSHEPTGTGLYEQYF
TGTGCCAGCAGCCATGAACCTACCGGGACCGGACTCTACGAGCAGTACTTC
>TRBJ2-1|TRBV3-1|12|TRBD1|NA
CASSQGGGSKFF
TGTGCCAGCAGCCAAGGAGGGGGCAGTAAGTTCTTC
>TRBJ1-6|TRBV6-5|19|NA|few
CASSYEFWAVSSYNSPLHF
TGTGCCAGCAGTTACGAGTTTTGGGCGGTGAGCTCCTATAATTCACCCCTCCACTTT
>TRBJ2-5|TRBV5-1|14|TRBD2|many
CASRPLAGQETQYF
TGCGCCAGCAGACCCCTAGCGGGGCAAGAGACCCAGTACTTC
>TRBJ2-5|TRBV20-1|14|NA|NA
CSVRLGGAQETQYF
TGCAGTGTTCGATTGGGGGGCGCCCAAGAGACCCAGTACTTC
>TRBJ2-3|TRBV3-1|12|NA|NA
CASCRPDRSLYF
TGTGCCAGCTGCCGTCCCGACAGAAGCCTGTATTTT
>TRBJ2-5|TRBV14|13|TRBD1|many
CASSRDRGETQYF
TGTGCCAGCAGCCGGGACAGGGGGGAGACCCAGTACTTC
>TRBJ2-7|TRBV7-8|15|NA|few
CASSLARAATYEQYF
TGTGCCAGCAGCTTAGCTCGAGCTGCGACCTACGAGCAGTACTTC
>TRBJ2-7|TRBV10-3|13|NA|few
CAISESLTYEQYF
TGTGCCATCAGTGAGTCCCTGACCTACGAGCAGTACTTC
>TRBJ2-1|TRBV9|15|TRBD1|few
CASSIRQGGYNEQFF
TGTGCCAGCAGCATCCGACAGGGTGGCTACAATGAGCAGTTCTTC
>TRBJ2-7|TRBV27|17|NA|few
CASSLWFNPEGPYEQYF
TGTGCCAGCAGTTTATGGTTCAACCCCGAGGGGCCCTACGAGCAGTACTTC
>TRBJ1-5|TRBV6-2/TRBV6-3|15|NA|few
CASRDSIYSNQPQHF
TGTGCCAGCAGAGACAGCATTTATAGCAATCAGCCCCAGCATTTT
>TRBJ2-2|TRBV5-1|16|NA|NA
CASTPLGAVETGELFF
TGCGCCAGCACCCCCTTGGGGGCGGTGGAAACCGGGGAGCTGTTTTTT
>TRBJ1-5|TRBV6-2/TRBV6-3|16|NA|NA
CASSNPIWAPDQPQHF
TGTGCCAGCAGTAACCCGATTTGGGCCCCGGATCAGCCCCAGCATTTT
>TRBJ1-5|TRBV7-8|15|TRBD1|few
CASSLERQGLQPQHF
TGTGCCAGCAGCTTAGAACGACAGGGCTTGCAGCCCCAGCATTTT
>TRBJ2-7|TRBV9|14|NA|few
CASSAQGSPGEQYF
TGTGCCAGCAGCGCCCAGGGTAGTCCGGGCGAGCAGTACTTC
>TRBJ2-7|TRBV10-3|12|NA|few
CASSGHSYEQYF
TGTGCCTCCTCGGGACACTCTTACGAGCAGTACTTC
>TRBJ2-7|TRBV20-1|18|TRBD2|many
CSARGLAGDRGFSYEQYF
TGCAGTGCTAGGGGACTAGCGGGAGACAGGGGGTTCTCCTACGAGCAGTACTTC
>TRBJ2-3|TRBV20-1|12|TRBD2|NA
CSVAGGTDTQYF
TGCAGTGTAGCGGGGGGCACAGATACGCAGTATTTT
>TRBJ2-1|TRBV7-9|12|NA|NA
CASMRGYNEQFF
TGTGCCAGCATGAGGGGTTACAATGAGCAGTTCTTC
>TRBJ2-6|TRBV20-1|14|NA|few
CSASETSGANVLTF
TGCAGTGCTAGTGAAACCTCTGGGGCCAACGTCCTGACTTTC
>TRBJ2-1|TRBV5-1|15|NA|few
CASSLYYGGPNEQFF
TGCGCCAGCAGCTTGTATTATGGGGGTCCCAATGAGCAGTTCTTC
>TRBJ2-3|TRBV20-1|16|TRBD2|few
CSAPPGTSGGADTQYF
TGCAGTGCTCCCCCTGGGACTAGCGGGGGTGCAGATACGCAGTATTTT
>TRBJ2-7|TRBV18|14|NA|few
CASSPPHSRDEQYF
TGTGCCAGCTCACCCCCCCATAGTCGGGACGAGCAGTACTTC
>TRBJ2-5|TRBV5-1|14|NA|few
CASSFGRMEETQYF
TGCGCCAGCAGCTTCGGACGGATGGAAGAGACCCAGTACTTC
>TRBJ2-2|TRBV5-5|14|TRBD2|few
CASSRTRLTGELFF
TGTGCCAGCAGCCGGACTAGATTAACCGGGGAGCTGTTTTTT
>TRBJ2-1|TRBV24-1|11|TRBD2|NA
CASSWGGPQFF
TGTGCCAGCAGTTGGGGGGGACCCCAGTTCTTC
>TRBJ2-5|TRBV12-3/TRBV12-4|18|NA|few
CASSLRVWQAPKIGTQYF
TGTGCCAGCAGTTTAAGGGTTTGGCAGGCCCCCAAGATAGGGACCCAGTACTTC
>TRBJ1-3|TRBV9|16|NA|few
CASSGMTAGSGNTIYF
TGTGCCAGCAGCGGAATGACAGCAGGCTCTGGAAACACCATATATTTT
>TRBJ1-6|TRBV6-1|14|NA|NA
CASSEQGWNSPLHF
TGTGCCAGCAGTGAACAAGGCTGGAATTCACCCCTCCACTTT
>TRBJ2-2|TRBV9|13|NA|few
CASSVPGAGELFF
TGTGCCAGCAGCGTCCCAGGGGCCGGGGAGCTGTTTTTT
>TRBJ2-3|TRBV7-3|17|TRBD2|few
CASSPYSASGSTDTQYF
TGTGCCAGCAGCCCATACAGCGCTAGCGGGAGCACAGATACGCAGTATTTT
>TRBJ2-3|TRBV12-3/TRBV12-4|14|TRBD1|few
CASRTGEGTDTQYF
TGTGCCAGCAGGACAGGGGAGGGCACAGATACGCAGTATTTT
>TRBJ1-1|TRBV7-9|14|NA|many
CASSAGGRPGDAFF
TGTGCCAGCAGCGCAGGTGGACGACCGGGGGATGCTTTCTTT
>TRBJ1-1|TRBV24-1|11|NA|NA
CATQVNTEAFF
TGTGCCACTCAGGTGAACACTGAAGCTTTCTTT